This passage covers 22 T cell receptor beta chains from one sample sequenced in a study of blood T cell repertoires in COVID-19. Measured with immunoSEQ multiplex PCR; TCRdb has only the in-frame clones, and not every one. The sample lists 80,000 to 95,000 clones, 85% seen once, with 38% in the top ten. Specimen: peripheral blood. These receptor sequences come from a man older than 75 with acute or convalescent COVID-19.

This chain joins TRBV13 and TRBJ2-1; D remains ambiguous. CDR3 length: 13 residues. Germline lookup yields CDR1 PRHDT and CDR2 FYEKMQ (reference sequence). Trimming stripped 4 bases from V and 4 bases from J, with 8 bases between. CDR3 region: CASSSGSYNEQFF. For the CDR3, the DNA is TGTGCCAGCAGCTCCGGGTCTTACAATGAGCAGTTCTTC.

The chain joins TRBV7-3 to TRBJ1-2; 8 positions match TRBD1. Germline V gives CDR1 SGHTA, CDR2 FQGTGA. V dropped 5 bases and J dropped 6; count of bases not matched to a gene: 8. This CDR3 region has 14 residues. In nucleotides, the CDR3 is TGTGCCAGCAGCGCCCGACAGGGGCGGCATGGCTACACCTTC. Translation gives CASSARQGRHGYTF.

CDR3 nucleotides: TGTGCCAGCAGTTTACGGGGGGGTAATGAAAAACTGTTTTTT. Its translation: CASSLRGGNEKLFF. The chain joins TRBV27 to TRBJ1-4, with D tentatively TRBD1 (5 bases). V gave up 2 bases and J gave up 4 bases, with 8 bases separating them. The CDR3 has 14 residues. CDR1 is MNHEY, CDR2 SMNVEV, per germline (reference sequence).

This chain links TRBV28 with TRBJ2-1; D might be TRBD2 (7 bases). Germline lookup yields CDR1 MDHEN and CDR2 SYDVKM. V was shortened by 7 bases and J by 6 bases, with 13 bases between the two germline ends. The CDR3 has 13 amino acids. CDR3 nucleotides: TGTGCCAGCAAGGGCGGGGGCCTCAATGAGCAGTTCTTC. Translating gives CASKGGGLNEQFF.

The chain uses TRBV15 and TRBJ2-5; unclear D gene. Germline V lookup: CDR1 LNHNV, CDR2 YYDKDF (reference sequence). CDR3 length: 15 residues. The ends were cut back, 1 base at V and 5 bases at J, with 14 bases in the middle. The CDR3 here is CATSRAPSYGETQYF. CDR3 nucleotides: TGTGCCACCAGCAGAGCCCCTAGTTACGGTGAGACCCAGTACTTC. The whole variable domain, filled in from reference TRBV15 and TRBJ2-5, reads DAMVIQNPRYQVTQFGKPVTLSCSQTLNHNVMYWYQQKSSQAPKLLFHYYDKDFNNEADTPDNFQSRRPNTSFCFLDIRSPGLGDTAMYLCATSRAPSYGETQYFGPGTRLLVL.

The gene calls are TRBV10-1 and TRBJ1-1; tentatively, D is TRBD1 (5 bases). V lost 4 bases and J lost 2, with 17 bases in between. The length of the CDR3 is 16 residues. CDR1 and CDR2 from the germline V gene are WNHNN and SYGVQD (reference sequence). The CDR3 protein is CASSGPRGGGNTEAFF. The CDR3 DNA reads TGCGCCAGCAGTGGCCCCCGGGGCGGGGGAAACACTGAAGCTTTCTTT.

The chain is built from TRBV5-5 and TRBJ2-2, with no clear D. The V end was cut by 4 bases, the J end by 4 bases, with 11 bases between. This CDR3 has 14 amino acids. Per the germline V gene, CDR1 is SGHKS and CDR2 is YYEKEE (reference sequence). The CDR3 here is CASSPGVGTGELFF. In DNA form, the CDR3 reads TGTGCCAGCAGCCCAGGCGTCGGCACCGGGGAGCTGTTTTTT.

There are a few counts of this clone. V usage is TRBV12-3 or TRBV12-4 and J usage is TRBJ1-3; D is unclear. There are 13 residues in the CDR3. V was clipped by 4 bases and J by 3 bases, with 7 bases between them. CDR3 in amino acids: CASSSTVGNTIYF. As DNA, the CDR3 is TGTGCCAGCAGTTCTACGGTTGGAAACACCATATATTTT.

This clone is a singleton in its sample. The chain uses TRBV15 and TRBJ2-3, with D perhaps TRBD2 (5 bases). This CDR3 comprises 16 residues. The ends were cut back, 1 base at V and 3 bases at J, with 14 bases in the middle. Germline loops: CDR1 LNHNV, CDR2 YYDKDF (reference sequence). The CDR3 reads CATSRASLAGTDTQYF. The CDR3 nucleotides are TGTGCCACCAGCAGAGCTTCCCTAGCTGGGACAGATACGCAGTATTTT.

V gene TRBV30 combines with J gene TRBJ1-2, with D perhaps TRBD1 (5 bases). The ends were cut back, 1 base at V and 2 bases at J, with 8 bases in the middle. CDR1 GTSNPN and CDR2 SVGIG come from the germline V gene (reference sequence). This CDR3 is 13 amino acids long. The CDR3 DNA reads as TGTGCCTGGAGTGGTTCAGGGAACTATGGCTACACCTTC. It encodes CAWSGSGNYGYTF.

To note about this clone: Other DNA sequences in the sample encode the same CDR3. This sequence joins TRBV10-2 and TRBJ2-1, with unresolved D. The CDR3 has 14 residues. Germline V gene sequence: CDR1 WSHSY, CDR2 SAAADI. V was trimmed by 3 bases and J by 0 bases, leaving 6 bases between them. CDR3 nucleotides: TGCGCCAGCAGTGATGGAGCCTCCTACAATGAGCAGTTCTTC. It translates to CASSDGASYNEQFF.

This chain connects TRBV28 to TRBJ1-1; the D gene is possibly TRBD1 (5 bases). Trimming stripped 2 bases from V and 3 bases from J, with 10 bases between. The CDR3 sequence is 14 residues long. The germline V gene encodes CDR1 MDHEN and CDR2 SYDVKM. The CDR3 DNA sequence: TGTGCCAGCAGTTTAGGGGGGAGTTACACTGAAGCTTTCTTT. Protein sequence: CASSLGGSYTEAFF.

The sample holds a few counts of this clone. J is TRBJ1-1 and V is TRBV5-1; D might be TRBD1 (6 bases). Germline CDR1 is SGHRS and CDR2 is YFSETQ. The V end lost 3 bases, the J end lost 3 bases, and 12 bases lay between the germline ends. This CDR3 spans 14 amino acids. CDR3 sequence reads: CASSSTQGYTEAFF. The CDR3 DNA is TGCGCCAGCAGCTCGACACAGGGTTACACTGAAGCTTTCTTT.

The rearrangement joins TRBV7-6 to TRBJ1-2; 10 nucleotides align to TRBD1. CDR1 is SGHVS and CDR2 is FNYEAQ in the germline V gene. This CDR3 has 15 amino acids. Losses at the gene ends were 5 bases for V and 3 bases for J; bases not matched to a gene: 6. This CDR3 reads CASSVTTGGYYGYTF. As DNA, the CDR3 is TGTGCCAGCAGCGTAACGACAGGGGGCTACTATGGCTACACCTTC.

The chain has TRBV7-2 and TRBJ2-5; TRBD1 aligns across 8 bases. The germline V gene has CDR1 SGHTA and CDR2 FQGNSA. V lost 5 bases to trimming and J lost 7 bases; unmatched junction nucleotides: 9. The CDR3 is 14 amino acids. This chain's CDR3 is CASSHPGTGTTQYF. The CDR3 nucleotides are TGTGCCAGCAGCCACCCCGGGACAGGAACGACCCAGTACTTC.

This clone was recorded a few times. The junction departs from the called germline gene at one end, perhaps through a read error. The chain couples TRBV7-7 to TRBJ2-1; 8 nucleotides agree with TRBD2. The length of the CDR3 is 15 residues. Looked up from germline, CDR1 is SSHAT and CDR2 is FNYEAQ (reference sequence). DNA for the CDR3: TGTGCTAGCAGCTTAGCGGGGACATCTAGCAGTGAGCAGTTCTTC. Translating it yields CASSLAGTSSSEQFF.

This sequence joins TRBV24-1 and TRBJ2-1, with D perhaps matching TRBD1 (6 bases). CDR1 KGHDR and CDR2 SFDVKD come from the germline V gene. CDR3 length equals 13 residues. Between the trimmed V and J ends, which lost 2 bases and 10 bases, there was a span of 11 bases. CDR3 loop: CATSDSGAREQFF. The CDR3 DNA sequence: TGTGCCACCAGTGATTCAGGGGCTAGGGAGCAGTTCTTC.

This clone was observed a single time. The chain employs TRBV27 and TRBJ2-5; tentatively, D is TRBD1 (5 bases). Trimming shortened V by 3 bases and J by 5 bases, and 10 bases separated the two germline ends. Germline values: CDR1 MNHEY, CDR2 SMNVEV (reference sequence). This CDR3 has 13 residues. CDR3 sequence reads: CASSLAQVETQYF. The CDR3 DNA follows: TGTGCCAGCAGTTTGGCACAGGTGGAGACCCAGTACTTC.

About this clone itself: At one of its ends the junction is not consistent with the germline gene, which may arise from a read error. This chain links TRBV6-6 with TRBJ2-1; TRBD1 aligns across 8 bases. CDR1 and CDR2 (germline): MNHNY, SVGAGI (reference sequence). The CDR3 is 14 amino acids. The CDR3 loop is CASSHSPDRVEQFF. DNA of the CDR3: TGTGCCAGCAGTCACTCCCCGGACAGGGTTGAGCAGTTCTTC.

This clone was found a few times. The chain recombines TRBV19 with TRBJ1-1, with TRBD1 matching 7 bases. This CDR3 contains 14 residues. V gave up 6 bases and J gave up 0 bases; unmatched junction bases: 4. Germline V gene lookup returns CDR1 LNHDA and CDR2 SQIVND (reference sequence). The CDR3 sequence: CASRRGQLNTEAFF. The CDR3, as DNA: TGTGCCAGTAGGAGGGGACAGTTGAACACTGAAGCTTTCTTT. Supplemented by reference TRBV19 and TRBJ1-1, the full variable domain reads DGGITQSPKYLFRKEGQNVTLSCEQNLNHDAMYWYRQDPGQGLRLIYYSQIVNDFQKGDIAEGYSVSREKKESFPLTVTSAQKNPTAFYLCASRRGQLNTEAFFGQGTRLTVV.

For the CDR3, the DNA is TGTGCCAGCTCGAGGTACGGAGGCGAGCAGTACTTC. The encoded protein is CASSRYGGEQYF. The V call is TRBV18, the J call TRBJ2-7; perhaps TRBD2 as D (5 bases). The CDR3 consists of 12 residues. Germline CDR1 KGHSH, CDR2 LQKENI. V was shortened by 6 bases and J by 6 bases, with 12 bases between the two germline ends.

This clone was seen a few times. The chain joins TRBV5-1 to TRBJ1-4, with TRBD1 as a possible D gene (5 bases). Germline CDR1 is SGHRS and CDR2 is YFSETQ. V dropped 3 bases and J dropped 5 bases, with 14 bases sitting between them. The length of the CDR3 is 15 residues. CDR3 sequence: CASSWGDSLNEKLFF. CDR3 nucleotide sequence: TGCGCCAGCAGCTGGGGTGACAGCCTGAATGAAAAACTGTTTTTT.